The 30 T cell receptor beta chains in this list originate from one sample, sequenced in a study of blood T cell repertoires in COVID-19 (dated by TCRdb to the early 2020s). Library generation was performed with the immunoSEQ multiplex PCR assay. Held by TCRdb, this immuneACCESS table contains in-frame sequences only and omits some clones. Under half of the omission traces to an unresolved V gene where checked; the cause of the rest is unknown. Counted in this sample were about 110,000 clones; around 84% of them appeared once. Roughly 3.5% of the sample is held by the ten biggest clonotypes. Sequences were obtained from peripheral blood. These receptors originate from a man aged 35 to 55 with acute or convalescent COVID-19.

The J gene is TRBJ1-1, the V gene TRBV5-6, with TRBD1 as a possible D gene (5 bases). V was trimmed by 3 bases and J by 4 bases, leaving 16 bases between them. CDR1 is SGHDT, CDR2 YYEEEE, per germline. The CDR3 covers 15 residues. The CDR3 here is CASSSLTSGGTEAFF. The CDR3 DNA follows: TGTGCCAGCAGCTCGTTGACCTCCGGGGGCACTGAAGCTTTCTTT.

The chain joins TRBV11-2 to TRBJ2-7, with 9 bases that match TRBD1. The trim removed 5 bases at V and 3 bases at J, leaving 11 bases unmatched. CDR3 size: 16 residues. CDR1 is SGHAT and CDR2 is FQNNGV in the germline V gene. The DNA of the CDR3 is TGTGCCAGCAGCCGTGGGACAGGGACACCCTACTACGAGCAGTACTTC. It translates to CASSRGTGTPYYEQYF.

The chain joins TRBV19 to TRBJ2-6; 7 bases match TRBD1. V lost 8 bases, J lost 0 bases, and 4 bases stayed unmatched. Germline assignment: CDR1 LNHDA and CDR2 SQIVND (reference sequence). This CDR3 is built from 15 residues. The CDR3 DNA is TGTGCCAGTGGGGACAGTTACTCTGGGGCCAACGTCCTGACTTTC. Amino acids: CASGDSYSGANVLTF.

This rearrangement joins TRBV12-3 or TRBV12-4 to TRBJ1-1, with D unresolved. V lost 3 bases and J 7 bases, leaving 9 bases between the germline ends. This CDR3 region has 12 residues. CDR3 coding DNA: TGTGCCAGCAGTTTTTCAGGCAGTGAAGCTTTCTTT. It translates to CASSFSGSEAFF.

The rearrangement uses TRBV12-3 or TRBV12-4 and TRBJ2-4, with 10 bases fitting TRBD1. After removal of 8 bases from V and 9 bases from J, the junction contained 7 bases not matched to a gene. The CDR3 extends over 13 amino acids. In nucleotides, the CDR3 is TGTGCCAGCCGTCGGACAGGGGGGAGCATTCAGTACTTC. It translates to CASRRTGGSIQYF.

V usage is TRBV10-3 and J usage is TRBJ2-1; TRBD2 aligns across 11 bases. CDR1 is ENHRY and CDR2 is SYGVKD in the germline V gene. CDR3 length: 15 amino acids. The V and J ends lost 6 bases and 4 bases, in that order; junction bases with no gene match: 5. The CDR3 loop is CAIRTGTSGYNEQFF. CDR3 bases: TGTGCCATCAGAACCGGGACTAGCGGATACAATGAGCAGTTCTTC.

The V call is TRBV7-3, the J call TRBJ2-3, with 9 positions matching TRBD2. Germline V lookup: CDR1 SGHTA, CDR2 FQGTGA. V was clipped by 4 bases and J by 1 base; unmatched bases: 0. CDR3 length: 14 residues. CDR3 DNA sequence: TGTGCCAGCAGCTCTAGCGGGGGCACAGATACGCAGTATTTT. Translation: CASSSSGGTDTQYF.

The chain carries TRBV2 and TRBJ2-2; weak D call: TRBD1 (6 bases). Trimming shortened V by 4 bases and J by 6 bases, and 9 bases separated the two germline ends. This CDR3 has 13 residues. Per the germline V gene, CDR1 is SNHLY and CDR2 is FYNNEI. CDR3 region: CASSGTGSGELFF. As DNA, the CDR3 is TGTGCCAGCAGTGGAACAGGGTCCGGGGAGCTGTTTTTT.

The chain joins TRBV6-5 to TRBJ1-2; D is ambiguous. There are 13 residues in the CDR3. Germline CDR1 reads MNHEY; CDR2 reads SVGAGI. Trimming removed 4 bases at V and 8 bases at J, with 14 bases between. The CDR3 DNA is TGTGCCAGCAGTTTCAGCGTGACGGGAGGCTACACCTTC. It translates to CASSFSVTGGYTF.

The chain has TRBV5-1 and TRBJ1-1; 7 bases match TRBD1. The CDR3 has 15 amino acids. V lost 5 bases, J lost 0 bases, and 7 bases stayed unmatched. CDR1 and CDR2 from the germline V gene are SGHRS and YFSETQ. CDR3 DNA sequence: TGCGCCAGCAGAATAGGGGGCGGGGTGAACACTGAAGCTTTCTTT. Protein: CASRIGGGVNTEAFF.

The V gene is TRBV1, the J gene TRBJ2-7; the table names TRBD2, a call not compared with the DNA. TRBV1 is a listed pseudogene. The CDR3 sequence is 14 residues long. The CDR3 sequence: CTSSRGEYSYEQYF. CDR3 DNA: TGCACCAGCAGCCGGGGGGAGTACTCCTACGAGCAGTACTTC.

CDR3 in amino acids: CAWSKRTGGNEQYF. DNA of the CDR3: TGTGCCTGGAGCAAAAGGACAGGGGGGAACGAGCAGTACTTC. The chain links TRBV30 to TRBJ2-7, with 10 bases matching TRBD1. V was pared by 3 bases and J by 5 bases, with 7 bases of the junction left unmatched. The CDR3 contains 14 residues. Germline CDR1 GTSNPN, CDR2 SVGIG (reference sequence).

This chain uses TRBV4-2 with TRBJ2-3; 10 nucleotides align to TRBD2. Germline-derived CDR1 and CDR2 are LGHNA and YNFKEQ. The CDR3 contains 17 residues. J was trimmed by 8 bases and V by 0 bases; bases with no gene match: 11. DNA of the CDR3: TGTGCCAGCAGCCAAGAGCTTGCGACCAGCGGGGGGGTTACGCAGTATTTT. Encoded protein: CASSQELATSGGVTQYF.

The chain has TRBV7-2 and TRBJ2-1; 9 nucleotides line up with TRBD2. V shed 2 bases and J 6 bases; nucleotides not matched to a gene: 8. Germline assignment: CDR1 SGHTA and CDR2 FQGNSA. The CDR3 has 16 residues. The CDR3 nucleotides read TGTGCCAGCAGCTTATCAGGTAGCGGGGGTATCAATGAGCAGTTCTTC. It is translated as CASSLSGSGGINEQFF.

This sequence joins TRBV10-2 and TRBJ2-7; 11 bases fit TRBD2. This CDR3 is built from 15 residues. The trim removed 7 bases at V and 5 bases at J, leaving 10 bases unmatched. Germline CDR1 WSHSY, CDR2 SAAADI. This chain's CDR3 is CASIDSGGAGDEQYF. In nucleotides, the CDR3 is TGCGCCAGCATTGATAGCGGGGGGGCCGGGGACGAGCAGTACTTC.

This clone was recorded only once. This rearrangement joins TRBV4-3 to TRBJ2-7; the D gene is possibly TRBD1 (5 bases). Germline V gene sequence: CDR1 LGHNA, CDR2 YSLEER. Between the trimmed V and J ends, which lost 1 base and 3 bases, there was a span of 16 bases. CDR3 length equals 16 residues. CDR3 protein: CASSQADRQNFYEQYF. DNA for the CDR3: TGCGCCAGCAGCCAAGCCGACCGACAGAATTTCTACGAGCAGTACTTC.

The chain joins TRBV9 to TRBJ2-5; D call uncertain. Per the germline V gene, CDR1 is SGDLS and CDR2 is YYNGEE. The CDR3 spans 13 residues. Trimming left V 1 base short and J 0 bases short, with 4 bases between. CDR3 amino acids: CASSVQYQETQYF. As DNA, the CDR3 is TGTGCCAGCAGCGTACAGTACCAAGAGACCCAGTACTTC.

The V call is TRBV6-1, the J call TRBJ1-1, with D possibly matching TRBD1 (6 bases). Deletions cut 3 bases from V and 0 bases from J, with 8 bases between. CDR1 MNHNS and CDR2 SASEGT come from the germline V gene. The CDR3 is made up of 14 amino acids. The DNA of the CDR3 is TGTGCCAGCAGTGAGGACAGATTGAACACTGAAGCTTTCTTT. Translating it yields CASSEDRLNTEAFF.

This clone appeared once. The J gene is TRBJ1-5, the V gene TRBV27, with TRBD1 as a possible D gene (5 bases). The ends were cut back, 2 bases at V and 4 bases at J, with 12 bases in the middle. The germline gives CDR1 MNHEY, CDR2 SMNVEV (reference sequence). The CDR3 has 15 amino acids. This CDR3 is CASSLTGGGNQPQHF. CDR3 nucleotide sequence: TGTGCCAGCAGTTTAACGGGGGGTGGGAATCAGCCCCAGCATTTT.

The chain links TRBV20-1 to TRBJ2-3; D may be TRBD2 (7 bases). Germline V gene data show CDR1 as DFQATT and CDR2 as SNEGSKA (reference sequence). Trimming stripped 5 bases from V and 5 bases from J, with 17 bases between. The length of the CDR3 is 14 residues. In nucleotides, the CDR3 is TGCAGTGCTCGTGCGGCGGGGGCTGGAGATACGCAGTATTTT. Translated: CSARAAGAGDTQYF.

This chain's CDR3 is CASSITDRGRSNQPQHF. Here the CDR3 DNA reads TGTGCCAGCAGCATAACCGACAGGGGGCGAAGCAATCAGCCCCAGCATTTT. The chain is built from TRBV4-2 and TRBJ1-5, with 10 bases identical to TRBD1. V lost 5 bases, J lost 1 base, and 8 bases stayed unmatched. Per the germline V gene, CDR1 is LGHNA and CDR2 is YNFKEQ. CDR3 length: 17 amino acids.

This sequence joins TRBV2 and TRBJ2-1, with 12 nucleotides matching TRBD1. CDR1 is SNHLY and CDR2 is FYNNEI in the germline V gene. J was trimmed by 7 bases and V by 5 bases; bases with no gene match: 9. The CDR3 extends over 16 amino acids. This CDR3 reads CASSITGTGGKNEQFF. CDR3 sequence (DNA): TGTGCCAGCAGTATAACCGGGACAGGGGGCAAGAATGAGCAGTTCTTC. The complete variable domain, with remaining parts taken from reference TRBV2 and TRBJ2-1, reads EPEVTQTPSHQVTQMGQEVILRCVPISNHLYFYWYRQILGQKVEFLVSFYNNEISEKSEIFDDQFSVERPDGSNFTLKIRSTKLEDSAMYFCASSITGTGGKNEQFFGPGTRLTVL.

The chain joins TRBV2 to TRBJ1-3, with no clear D. Trimming removed 5 bases from V and 0 bases from J, with 8 bases in between. There are 14 residues in the CDR3. The germline CDR1 and CDR2 sequences are SNHLY and FYNNEI. CDR3: CASSTRSSGNTIYF. CDR3 DNA: TGTGCCAGCAGTACGAGGAGCTCTGGAAACACCATATATTTT.

The rearrangement links TRBV9 to TRBJ2-7; D may be TRBD1 (6 bases). This CDR3 is built from 15 residues. V lost 0 bases, J lost 2 bases, and 12 bases lay in between. Germline V gene sequence: CDR1 SGDLS, CDR2 YYNGEE. The CDR3 loop is CASSVDPRTAYEQYF. DNA for the CDR3: TGTGCCAGCAGCGTAGATCCTCGGACAGCCTACGAGCAGTACTTC.

In this sample, this clone turned up once. The chain uses TRBV28 and TRBJ2-7; TRBD1 matches 7 bases. Germline V CDR1 and CDR2: MDHEN, SYDVKM. The CDR3 runs to 14 residues. V trimming: 7 bases; J trimming: 1 base; junction bases outside the gene matches: 7. CDR3 coding DNA: TGTGCCAGCATCGGGACAGAGACATCCTACGAGCAGTACTTC. Residues: CASIGTETSYEQYF.

V is TRBV3-1 (or the pseudogene TRBV3-2) and J is TRBJ2-6; 8 bases match TRBD1. V dropped 7 bases and J dropped 0; count of bases not matched to a gene: 11. Looked up from germline, CDR1 is LGHDT and CDR2 is YNNKEL (reference sequence). This CDR3 spans 18 amino acids. The CDR3 is CASKPKDRESSGANVLTF. The CDR3 DNA is TGTGCCAGCAAACCCAAGGACAGGGAAAGCTCTGGGGCCAACGTCCTGACTTTC.

The genes are TRBV13 and TRBJ1-6; D gene unclear. The CDR3 is 16 amino acids. The V gene lost 4 bases and the J gene lost 7 bases, with 17 bases spanning the gap. CDR1 and CDR2 from the germline V gene are PRHDT and FYEKMQ (reference sequence). The CDR3 protein is CASSSLRVFKNSPLHF. The CDR3 DNA reads TGTGCCAGCAGCTCACTTCGGGTCTTCAAGAATTCACCCCTCCACTTT. Full variable domain (remainder filled in from reference TRBV13 and TRBJ1-6): AAGVIQSPRHLIKEKRETATLKCYPIPRHDTVYWYQQGPGQDPQFLISFYEKMQSDKGSIPDRFSAQQFSDYHSELNMSSLELGDSALYFCASSSLRVFKNSPLHFGNGTRLTVT.

The chain couples TRBV7-6 to TRBJ2-6; 10 positions agree with TRBD1. The CDR3 consists of 17 residues. J was trimmed by 0 bases and V by 1 base; bases with no gene match: 0. CDR1 is SGHVS, CDR2 FNYEAQ, per germline. CDR3 residues: CASSLGTGGSGANVLTF. For the CDR3, the DNA is TGTGCCAGCAGCTTAGGGACAGGGGGCTCTGGGGCCAACGTCCTGACTTTC.

This CDR3 is CAISRLAGGQETQYF. The CDR3 bases are TGTGCCATCAGTCGACTAGCGGGGGGGCAAGAGACCCAGTACTTC. The chain combines TRBV10-3 with TRBJ2-5, with TRBD2 identical over 14 bases. V dropped 5 bases and J dropped 2; count of bases not matched to a gene: 1. The germline CDR1 and CDR2 sequences are ENHRY and SYGVKD. The CDR3 extends over 15 amino acids.

The rearrangement uses TRBV6-5 and TRBJ2-3, with unresolved D. This CDR3 is built from 15 residues. CDR1 is MNHEY and CDR2 is SVGAGI in the germline V gene. V dropped 4 bases and J dropped 1 base, with 12 bases sitting between them. The DNA of the CDR3 is TGTGCCAGCAGTTCGGCAGGATCTGGCACAGATACGCAGTATTTT. Its protein is CASSSAGSGTDTQYF.